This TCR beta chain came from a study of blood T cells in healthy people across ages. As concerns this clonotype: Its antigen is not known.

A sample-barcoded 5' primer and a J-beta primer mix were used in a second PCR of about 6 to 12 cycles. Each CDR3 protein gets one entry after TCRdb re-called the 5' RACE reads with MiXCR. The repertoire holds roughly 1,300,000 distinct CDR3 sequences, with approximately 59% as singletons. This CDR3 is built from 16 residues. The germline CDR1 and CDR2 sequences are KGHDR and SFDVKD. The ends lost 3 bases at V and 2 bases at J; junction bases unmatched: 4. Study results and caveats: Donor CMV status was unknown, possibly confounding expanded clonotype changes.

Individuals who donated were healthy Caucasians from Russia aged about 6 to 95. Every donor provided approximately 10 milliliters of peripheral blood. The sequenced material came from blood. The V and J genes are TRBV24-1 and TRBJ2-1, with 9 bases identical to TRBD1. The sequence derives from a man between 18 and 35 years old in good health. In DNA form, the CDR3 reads TGTGCCACCAGTGATACTGACAGGGGGACCTACAATGAGCAGTTCTTC. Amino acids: CATSDTDRGTYNEQFF.